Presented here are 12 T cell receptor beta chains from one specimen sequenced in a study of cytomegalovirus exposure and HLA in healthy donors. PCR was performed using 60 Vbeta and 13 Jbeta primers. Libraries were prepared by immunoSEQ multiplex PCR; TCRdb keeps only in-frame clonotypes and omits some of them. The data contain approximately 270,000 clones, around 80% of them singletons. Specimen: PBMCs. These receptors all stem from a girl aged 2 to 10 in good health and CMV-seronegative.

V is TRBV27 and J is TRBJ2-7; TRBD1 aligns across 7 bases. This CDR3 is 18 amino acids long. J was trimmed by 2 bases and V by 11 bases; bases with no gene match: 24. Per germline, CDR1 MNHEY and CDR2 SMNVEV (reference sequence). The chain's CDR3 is CASLKTGKNQPSTYEQYF. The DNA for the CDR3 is TGTGCCTCCTTGAAGACAGGGAAGAACCAGCCCTCAACCTACGAGCAGTACTTC.

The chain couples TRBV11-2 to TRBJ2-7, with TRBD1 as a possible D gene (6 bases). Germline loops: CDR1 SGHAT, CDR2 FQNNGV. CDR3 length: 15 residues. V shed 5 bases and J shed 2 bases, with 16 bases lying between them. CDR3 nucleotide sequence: TGTGCCAGCAGCCAGGGGTACAGGGCAACCTACGAGCAGTACTTC. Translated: CASSQGYRATYEQYF.

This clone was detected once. The CDR3 nucleotides are TGTGCCAGCAGTTTATGGCGTTTGGGGACAGGGAAAGCGGGGGACTCCTACGAGCAGTACTTC. Translation: CASSLWRLGTGKAGDSYEQYF. The rearrangement uses TRBV28 and TRBJ2-7; possibly TRBD1 for D (9 bases). The CDR3 loop spans 21 amino acids. Trimming removed 0 bases at V and 0 bases at J, with 27 bases between. The germline CDR1 and CDR2 sequences are MDHEN and SYDVKM.

CDR3 DNA: TGTGCCTGGAGTACCGGGACTACCACAGATACGCAGTATTTT. Amino acid sequence: CAWSTGTTTDTQYF. This sequence joins TRBV30 and TRBJ2-3; TRBD2 matches 7 bases. Trimming cost V 2 bases and J 2 bases; bases outside gene matches: 4. Germline CDR1 reads GTSNPN; CDR2 reads SVGIG (reference sequence). The CDR3 spans 14 residues.

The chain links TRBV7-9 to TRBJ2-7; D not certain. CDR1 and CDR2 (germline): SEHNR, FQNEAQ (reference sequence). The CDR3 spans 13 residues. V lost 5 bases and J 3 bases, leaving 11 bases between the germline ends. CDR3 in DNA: TGTGCCAGCAGCCCTCCGGGTCACTACGAGCAGTACTTC. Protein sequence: CASSPPGHYEQYF.

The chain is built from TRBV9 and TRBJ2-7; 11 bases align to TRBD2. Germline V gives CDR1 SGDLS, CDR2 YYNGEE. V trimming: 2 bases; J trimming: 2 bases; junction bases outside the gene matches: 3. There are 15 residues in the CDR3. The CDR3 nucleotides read TGTGCCAGCAGCGTGTCTAGCGGGGGGACCTACGAGCAGTACTTC. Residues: CASSVSSGGTYEQYF.

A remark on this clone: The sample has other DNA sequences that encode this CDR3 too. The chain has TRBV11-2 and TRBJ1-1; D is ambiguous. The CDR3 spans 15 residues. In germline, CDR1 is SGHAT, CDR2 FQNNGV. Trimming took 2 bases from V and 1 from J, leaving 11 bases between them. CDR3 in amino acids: CASSLIGGRNTEAFF. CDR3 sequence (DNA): TGTGCCAGCAGCTTAATTGGCGGAAGGAACACTGAAGCTTTCTTT.

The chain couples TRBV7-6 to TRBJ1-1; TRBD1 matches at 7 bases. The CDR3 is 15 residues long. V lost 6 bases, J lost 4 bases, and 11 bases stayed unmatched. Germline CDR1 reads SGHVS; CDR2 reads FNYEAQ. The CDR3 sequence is CASSFGQVGSTEAFF. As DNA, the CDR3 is TGTGCCAGCAGTTTTGGACAGGTGGGGAGCACTGAAGCTTTCTTT.

CDR3 bases: TGTGCCAGCAGTTTATCGTTAGAGAGCATCTCTGGAAACACCATATATTTT. Protein: CASSLSLESISGNTIYF. The chain recombines TRBV27 with TRBJ1-3; D remains ambiguous. Germline V gives CDR1 MNHEY, CDR2 SMNVEV (reference sequence). V dropped 0 bases and J dropped 0 bases, with 12 bases sitting between them. This CDR3 has 17 residues.

The CDR3 DNA reads TGCGCCAGCAGCACAGACAGGGCGTATACGCAGTATTTT. This encodes CASSTDRAYTQYF. The rearrangement uses TRBV4-1 and TRBJ2-3; 7 nucleotides agree with TRBD1. V was clipped by 5 bases and J by 7 bases; unmatched bases: 6. The CDR3 spans 13 residues. Germline CDR1 MGHRA, CDR2 YSYEKL.

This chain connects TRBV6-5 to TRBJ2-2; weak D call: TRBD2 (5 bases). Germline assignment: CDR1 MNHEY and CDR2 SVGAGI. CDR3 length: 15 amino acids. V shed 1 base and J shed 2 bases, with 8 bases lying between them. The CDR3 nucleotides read TGTGCCAGCAGTTACTTTGACTACAACACCGGGGAGCTGTTTTTT. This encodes CASSYFDYNTGELFF.

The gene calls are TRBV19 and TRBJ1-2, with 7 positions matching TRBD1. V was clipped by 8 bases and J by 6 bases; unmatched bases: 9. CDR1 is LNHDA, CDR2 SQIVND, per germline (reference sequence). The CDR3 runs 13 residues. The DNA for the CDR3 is TGTGCCAGTCGCAACGGACAGGCGCATGGCTACACCTTC. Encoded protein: CASRNGQAHGYTF.